This T cell receptor beta chain was identified in a study of blood T cell repertoires in COVID-19 (dated by TCRdb to the early 2020s). Background on the whole study: Collaborator samples came from the United States, Italy and Spain and covered acute and convalescent phases of COVID-19. The prospective study material was composed of cDNA or gDNA derived from T cells, B-cell-depleted T cells, or PBMCs. Subjects who had been exposed to COVID-19, were actively infected with it, or had recovered from it provided the deeply sampled blood TCRbeta repertoires that made up the dataset. The repertoires were released in a freely available public database meant as a resource for research on the immune response to SARS-CoV-2. Samples were obtained from the ongoing ImmuneRACE study (first 160 participants) and from some 1,300 subjects provided by 6 global collaborators. The sample metadata nearly always contained a de-identified subject ID, COVID-19 status, age in years and sex. Where available, HLA class I and class II types were taken from metadata supplied by the sample provider and were not determined by assay-based typing. Broad study findings and their caveats: The amount of clinical and demographic metadata varied by source and participant and was provided uncurated.

Per the germline V gene, SGHRS is the CDR1 and YFSETQ is the CDR2. V is cut back by 2 bases and J by 5 bases, with 7 bases in the junction unmatched. There are 15 amino acids in the CDR3, from cysteine to phenylalanine inclusive. Left in the record is the CDR3 DNA by itself, 45 bases read in frame from the first base. One collaborating source in Seattle enrolled patients while the patients were actively infected and followed the patients over time throughout the course of disease. Whole blood was collected in K2EDTA tubes by collaborating institutions according to the institutions' own protocols. For TCRbeta analysis, collaborators shipped samples as frozen whole blood, isolated PBMCs, or DNA extracted from either of those sample types. The immunoSEQ Assay, a bias-controlled multiplex PCR, was used to amplify TCRbeta CDR3 regions from genomic DNA. Regarding the original processing steps: The number of nucleated cells in each sample was estimated from the amplification of reference gene primers within the assay. Sequence reads were collapsed and filtered to measure the absolute abundance of every unique TCRbeta CDR3 rearrangement. Productive Simpson clonality was computed per sample as the square root of Simpson's diversity index over productive rearrangements. TCRdb stores this immuneACCESS table with in-frame sequences only. Part of the clones is absent; in the studies checked, under half of the shortfall reflects unresolved V genes, and no reason is known for the rest. That table furnishes V, J and clone size, whereas the DNA furnished D and trimming. The sample has around 190,000 clones on record, around nine tenths of them singletons. The ten largest clones take up roughly 19% of the sample.

Regarding this clone: Its specific antigen is unknown. No much larger clone is present one base from it, and per-base qualities are unavailable.

Recombination connected TRBV5-1 to TRBJ2-5; a stretch of 9 junction bases matches TRBD1. The TCR originated in a man aged 45-65 years with COVID-19, enrolled during active disease. Sequencing input: peripheral blood. The sequenced DNA is TGCGCCAGCAGCTTACAACAGGGGGCGGCGGAGACCCAGTACTTC. It codes for CASSLQQGAAETQYF.